The rows below give T cell receptor beta chains drawn from one sample of a study of blood T cell repertoires in COVID-19. Profiled with immunoSEQ multiplex PCR; TCRdb holds only in-frame clones, not every one. The data hold hundreds of thousands of clones, with about nine tenths observed a single time. The specimen sequenced was PBMCs or T cells enriched from blood (not recorded which). The receptors derive from a man aged 25 to 40 who had recovered from COVID-19. Each CDR3 is given with its conserved first and last residue. Each record gives: CDR3 protein, CDR3 DNA, clone size, V gene, J gene, D gene. The D gene is left open where the match is weak. Expanded clones get a size class; other rows say once, few or many, or leave the size out.

CASSSQREYGYTF,TGTGCCAGCAGTAGTCAGCGGGAGTATGGCTACACCTTC,-,TRBV12-3/TRBV12-4,TRBJ1-2,-
CASSLRTSGRNNEQFF,TGTGCCAGCAGCTTAAGGACTAGCGGGAGAAACAATGAGCAGTTCTTC,once,TRBV11-3,TRBJ2-1,TRBD2
CASSLTSSYNEQFF,TGTGCCAGCAGTTTGACTAGCTCCTACAATGAGCAGTTCTTC,-,TRBV28,TRBJ2-1,-
CASRRTAFNSPLHF,TGTGCCAGCAGACGGACAGCCTTTAATTCACCCCTCCACTTT,-,TRBV6-5,TRBJ1-6,-
CASSLSGMGNQPQHF,TGTGCCAGCAGTTTGTCGGGGATGGGCAATCAGCCCCAGCATTTT,-,TRBV27,TRBJ1-5,-
CASSWPHQGALYGYGYTF,TGTGCCAGCAGCTGGCCTCATCAGGGGGCGTTGTATGGCTATGGCTACACCTTC,-,TRBV5-5,TRBJ1-2,TRBD1
CASSESGVSRADTQYF,TGTGCCAGCAGCGAGTCCGGGGTTTCAAGGGCAGATACGCAGTATTTT,-,TRBV7-8,TRBJ2-3,-
CASSPGQIYGYTF,TGCGCCAGCAGCCCGGGACAGATCTATGGCTACACCTTC,-,TRBV5-1,TRBJ1-2,TRBD1
CASSEYEASGAYEQYF,TGCGCCAGCAGTGAGTATGAGGCTAGCGGAGCCTACGAGCAGTACTTC,-,TRBV10-1,TRBJ2-7,TRBD2
CASSPGQNLYGYTF,TGTGCCAGCAGCCCCGGACAGAATCTCTATGGCTACACCTTC,many,TRBV14,TRBJ1-2,-
CASSLGTQETQYF,TGTGCCAGCAGCTTAGGGACACAAGAGACCCAGTACTTC,-,TRBV13,TRBJ2-5,-
CASSSDRGLGNEQFF,TGTGCCAGCAGCTCCGACAGGGGGCTGGGGAATGAGCAGTTCTTC,-,TRBV7-9,TRBJ2-1,TRBD1
CASSEWGLAGGGLEQYF,TGTGCCAGCAGTGAATGGGGACTAGCGGGAGGAGGACTCGAGCAGTACTTC,-,TRBV2,TRBJ2-7,TRBD2
CASSSVGQGQRHF,TGTGCCAGCAGCTCGGTAGGACAGGGCCAACGCCACTTC,-,TRBV7-2,TRBJ2-7,TRBD1
CASSYSAVQTQPQHF,TGTGCCAGCAGTTACTCCGCAGTCCAAACACAGCCCCAGCATTTT,-,TRBV6-5,TRBJ1-5,-
CASSLLEAGEQYF,TGTGCCAGCAGCCTACTCGAGGCTGGCGAGCAGTACTTC,once,TRBV9,TRBJ2-7,-
CASNPQDRDTGELFF,TGTGCCAGTAACCCACAGGACAGAGACACCGGGGAGCTGTTTTTT,once,TRBV19,TRBJ2-2,-
CASSLGLAGYGEQFF,TGTGCCAGCAGCTTAGGACTAGCGGGGTATGGTGAGCAGTTCTTC,-,TRBV11-2,TRBJ2-1,TRBD2
CASSYSYSNQPQHF,TGTGCCAGCAGTTACTCTTATAGCAATCAGCCCCAGCATTTT,once,TRBV6-5,TRBJ1-5,-
CASSEASVDEQFF,TGCGCCAGCAGTGAGGCCAGTGTGGATGAGCAGTTCTTC,-,TRBV10-2,TRBJ2-1,-
CASSGSGGSGEAFF,TGTGCCAGCAGCGGCTCAGGGGGATCGGGTGAAGCTTTCTTT,-,TRBV7-2,TRBJ1-1,TRBD1
CASRSGQNYGYTF,TGTGCCAGCAGATCAGGGCAAAACTATGGCTACACCTTC,once,TRBV2,TRBJ1-2,-
CASSLIGVQETQYF,TGTGCCAGCAGTTTGATCGGGGTTCAAGAGACCCAGTACTTC,-,TRBV27,TRBJ2-5,-
CASSRVGQGYVEQFF,TGTGCCAGTAGTAGAGTGGGACAGGGTTATGTTGAGCAGTTCTTC,-,TRBV19,TRBJ2-1,TRBD1
CASSGLDNQPQHF,TGTGCCAGCTCAGGGTTGGACAATCAGCCCCAGCATTTT,-,TRBV2,TRBJ1-5,-
CASSLDGGKQPQHF,TGCGCCAGCAGCTTGGATGGGGGCAAGCAGCCCCAGCATTTT,-,TRBV5-1,TRBJ1-5,-
CASSPQGSSYEQYF,TGTGCCAGTAGTCCGCAGGGGAGCTCCTACGAGCAGTACTTC,-,TRBV19,TRBJ2-7,-
CAWSVRTGSYEQYF,TGTGCCTGGAGTGTGAGGACAGGATCCTACGAGCAGTACTTC,-,TRBV30,TRBJ2-7,TRBD1
CASSVQGNTIYF,TGTGCCAGCAGCGTACAGGGAAACACCATATATTTT,-,TRBV12-3/TRBV12-4,TRBJ1-3,-
CASSPTTGNTEAFF,TGTGCCAGCAGCCCTACTACAGGGAACACTGAAGCTTTCTTT,-,TRBV3-1/TRBV3-2,TRBJ1-1,-
CASTGLSEQYF,TGTGCCAGCACAGGGCTAAGCGAGCAGTACTTC,-,TRBV25-1,TRBJ2-7,-
CASSLGTSSDYEQYF,TGTGCCAGCAGCTTAGGGACTAGCAGCGACTACGAGCAGTACTTC,-,TRBV11-1,TRBJ2-7,TRBD2
CASSLDSSSYEQYF,TGTGCCAGCAGCCTGGACAGTAGCTCCTACGAGCAGTACTTC,few,TRBV11-2,TRBJ2-7,-